The 18 T cell receptor beta chains presented below share a single source sample, sequenced in a study of T-cell memory formation after mild COVID-19. TCRdb used MiXCR to reprocess the 5' RACE reads, holding one entry per CDR3 protein. Among about 400,000 distinct CDR3 sequences listed, under 20% were seen once. Material for sequencing was PBMCs or a T cell subset sorted from them (not recorded which). The receptors were sampled from a man younger than 35 who had mild COVID-19 (a few samples of this study predate the infection). Cell type and time point are not known.

This clonotype has just a few counts. V usage is TRBV4-1 and J usage is TRBJ2-6; D is unresolved. The CDR3 extends over 16 amino acids. Trimming removed 2 bases at V and 1 base at J, with 9 bases between. Germline V gene sequence: CDR1 MGHRA, CDR2 YSYEKL. The CDR3 DNA reads TGCGCCAGCAGCCAACCAGTAAGGTCTGGGGCCAACGTCCTGACTTTC. It codes for CASSQPVRSGANVLTF.

This clonotype was seen only a few times. The rearrangement joins TRBV29-1 to TRBJ1-2; D is uncertain. CDR1 and CDR2 (germline): SQVTM, ANQGSEA. V was cut by 1 base and J by 0 bases, with 3 bases left in between. The CDR3 loop spans 12 amino acids. The CDR3 DNA sequence: TGCAGCGTTGAAGTCCCTAACTATGGCTACACCTTC. It specifies CSVEVPNYGYTF.

J is TRBJ2-3 and V is TRBV5-1; 7 positions agree with TRBD2. The CDR3 extends over 14 amino acids. Germline CDR1 is SGHRS and CDR2 is YFSETQ. J gave up 0 bases and V 7 bases, and 5 bases lay outside the gene matches. This chain's CDR3 is CASGTTLSTDTQYF. DNA of the CDR3: TGCGCCAGCGGGACTACCTTAAGCACAGATACGCAGTATTTT.

This clonotype has just a few counts. This chain links TRBV11-2 with TRBJ1-1; D gene unclear. Germline CDR1 reads SGHAT; CDR2 reads FQNNGV. The CDR3 length is 14 residues. V dropped 2 bases and J dropped 1 base, with 8 bases sitting between them. The CDR3 nucleotides are TGTGCCAGCAGCTTATTGTACGGGAACACTGAAGCTTTCTTT. Protein product: CASSLLYGNTEAFF.

The V and J genes are TRBV5-1 and TRBJ2-5, with D possibly being TRBD1 or TRBD2 (5 bases each). The CDR3 extends over 15 amino acids. Germline V lookup: CDR1 SGHRS, CDR2 YFSETQ. V lost 0 bases, J lost 5 bases, and 14 bases lay in between. The CDR3 nucleotides read TGCGCCAGCAGCTTGGTCGGCGGTGAGGGGGAGACCCAGTACTTC. It encodes CASSLVGGEGETQYF.

This rearrangement joins TRBV12-3 or TRBV12-4 to TRBJ2-7; TRBD1 matches 8 bases. Trimming took 5 bases from V and 3 from J; bases not matched to a gene: 9. The CDR3 covers 15 residues. The CDR3 loop reads CASSPGQGALYEQYF. Here the CDR3 DNA reads TGTGCCAGCAGTCCTGGACAGGGTGCTCTCTACGAGCAGTACTTC.

This clonotype was observed a few times. V usage is TRBV21-1 and J usage is TRBJ2-2; TRBD1, the D gene given by the table, was not confirmed from the DNA. TRBV21-1 is described as a pseudogene. There are 14 residues in the CDR3. The CDR3 spells CASTRTGIFRELFF. In DNA form, the CDR3 reads TGTGCCAGCACCCGGACAGGGATCTTCAGGGAGCTGTTTTTT.

V usage is TRBV6-2 or TRBV6-3 and J usage is TRBJ2-2; TRBD1 or TRBD2 may be the D gene (5 bases each). V dropped 1 base and J dropped 5 bases, with 5 bases sitting between them. The CDR3 spans 13 residues. Germline CDR1 is MNHEY and CDR2 is SVGEGT. The chain's CDR3 is CASSYWGTGELFF. In DNA form, the CDR3 reads TGTGCCAGCAGTTACTGGGGGACCGGGGAGCTGTTTTTT.

This clonotype occurred a few times. The chain is built from TRBV12-3 or TRBV12-4 and TRBJ1-1; maybe TRBD1 (6 bases). Deletions cut 5 bases from V and 1 base from J, with 11 bases between. The CDR3 sequence is 14 residues long. CDR3 nucleotides: TGTGCCAGCAGTCCGGGACACGCGAACACTGAAGCTTTCTTT. Translation: CASSPGHANTEAFF.

The chain couples TRBV29-1 to TRBJ1-4; D gene unclear. CDR1 is SQVTM and CDR2 is ANQGSEA in the germline V gene. The ends were cut back, 4 bases at V and 8 bases at J, with 14 bases in the middle. The CDR3 runs to 13 residues. CDR3 nucleotides: TGCAGCGTTGGAATTCGCAACAGAGAAAAACTGTTTTTT. Translation: CSVGIRNREKLFF.

The chain joins TRBV12-3 or TRBV12-4 to TRBJ2-3; TRBD1 might be the D (6 bases). V dropped 1 base and J dropped 5 bases, with 10 bases sitting between them. The CDR3 consists of 14 residues. CDR3 loop: CASSLGTGIDTQYF. The CDR3 DNA reads TGTGCCAGCAGTTTAGGCACAGGGATAGATACGCAGTATTTT.

The chain recombines TRBV6-1 with TRBJ2-3, with D tentatively TRBD1 or TRBD2 (5 bases each). In germline, CDR1 is MNHNS, CDR2 SASEGT. The CDR3 totals 14 residues. Trimming left V 7 bases short and J 8 bases short, with 19 bases between. CDR3 region: CASTLGAPQGTQYF. For the CDR3, the DNA is TGTGCCAGCACCCTCGGGGCCCCCCAGGGTACGCAGTATTTT.

The chain is built from TRBV12-3 or TRBV12-4 and TRBJ1-1; TRBD1 is a possible D gene (6 bases). V was pared by 6 bases and J by 3 bases, with 14 bases between. This CDR3 region has 14 residues. The DNA for the CDR3 is TGTGCCAGCAGGCTACAGGGATTGTACACTGAAGCTTTCTTT. Translation gives CASRLQGLYTEAFF.

There are a few counts of this clonotype. The chain recombines TRBV10-1 with TRBJ2-7; D is uncertain. V was cut by 6 bases and J by 4 bases, with 10 bases left in between. Germline CDR1 is WNHNN and CDR2 is SYGVQD (reference sequence). This CDR3 comprises 12 residues. The chain's CDR3 is CASSDGIYEQYF. The CDR3 DNA sequence: TGCGCCAGCAGCGACGGTATTTACGAGCAGTACTTC.

This clonotype was seen a few times. The chain uses TRBV12-3 or TRBV12-4 and TRBJ1-1, with D possibly TRBD1 on 5 matching bases. V was pared by 6 bases and J by 1 base, with 12 bases between. This CDR3 spans 14 amino acids. CDR3 sequence reads: CASRPGTENTEAFF. The CDR3 DNA is TGTGCCAGCAGGCCCGGGACGGAGAACACTGAAGCTTTCTTT.

This clonotype came up a few times. The chain employs TRBV6-2 or TRBV6-3 and TRBJ2-3; D ambiguous. CDR1 and CDR2 from the germline V gene are MNHEY and SVGEGT. V was clipped by 2 bases and J by 1 base, with 4 bases between them. The CDR3 runs 13 residues. The CDR3 sequence: CASSYRRTDTQYF. Written as DNA, the CDR3 is TGTGCCAGCAGTTACCGGCGCACAGATACGCAGTATTTT.

This clonotype has just a few counts. The genes are TRBV5-1 and TRBJ1-1; D gene ambiguous. The germline V gene has CDR1 SGHRS and CDR2 YFSETQ. There are 13 residues in the CDR3. V was pared by 1 base and J by 1 base, with 5 bases between. The CDR3 DNA sequence: TGCGCCAGCAGCTTGTTCGCGAACACTGAAGCTTTCTTT. This sequence encodes CASSLFANTEAFF. Looking up the rest from reference TRBV5-1 and TRBJ1-1 gives the full variable domain: KAGVTQTPRYLIKTRGQQVTLSCSPISGHRSVSWYQQTPGQGLQFLFEYFSETQRNKGNFPGRFSGRQFSNSRSEMNVSTLELGDSALYLCASSLFANTEAFFGQGTRLTVV.

This clonotype showed up just a few times. The V gene is TRBV7-9, the J gene TRBJ2-5, with 9 bases aligning to TRBD2. There are 12 residues in the CDR3. Germline CDR1 is SEHNR and CDR2 is FQNEAQ (reference sequence). J lost 13 bases, V lost 7 bases, and 10 bases had no gene match. CDR3 loop: CASNSLAGSTYF. The CDR3 nucleotides read TGTGCCAGCAACTCTCTAGCGGGGAGCACGTACTTC.